This note documents a single T cell receptor (beta chain) sequence. The donor cohort consisted entirely of Caucasian adults residing in Nashville, Tennessee. Partitioning of CD4+ cells yielded a CD45RA+ naive subset and a CD45RA-negative memory subset. This sample is drawn from a study of shared clonotypes between healthy human individuals. V was shortened by 3 bases and J by 14 bases, with 13 bases between the two germline ends. The CDR3 spans 11 residues. Per the germline V gene, CDR1 is GTSNPN and CDR2 is SVGIG (reference sequence). Sequenced by immunoSEQ multiplex PCR; TCRdb stores in-frame clones only, minus some. The sample records around 2,000,000 clones, 95% being singletons.

Source material: naive CD4+ T cells sorted from blood. Subset given: CD45RA+ positively selected. This sequence joins TRBV30 and TRBJ1-4, with a possible D match to TRBD1 (5 bases). The TCR was taken from a man aged 18 to 29 in good health. Written as DNA, the CDR3 is TGTGCCTGGAGCCCGGACACAGTGCTGTTTTTT. Encoded protein: CAWSPDTVLFF.